The 25 T cell receptor beta chains given below trace back to one sample, sequenced in a study of blood T cell repertoires in COVID-19. Produced via immunoSEQ multiplex PCR; TCRdb's table is partial and in-frame only. The data hold tens of thousands of clones, with under 90% observed a single time. Sequenced sample: peripheral blood. These receptors originate from a human donor in a cohort sampled during active COVID-19.

This chain links TRBV11-2 with TRBJ2-1; D gene unclear. The CDR3 consists of 15 residues. Trimming stripped 9 bases from V and 0 bases from J, with 15 bases between. The germline V gene encodes CDR1 SGHAT and CDR2 FQNNGV. CDR3 nucleotides: TGTGCCAGTTCTTCATTGATTAGCTCCTACAATGAGCAGTTCTTC. Protein sequence: CASSSLISSYNEQFF.

This sequence joins TRBV5-5 and TRBJ2-1, with 7 bases matching TRBD1. Germline assignment: CDR1 SGHKS and CDR2 YYEKEE (reference sequence). This CDR3 has 13 residues. After removal of 4 bases from V and 10 bases from J, the junction contained 8 bases not matched to a gene. The CDR3 bases are TGTGCCAGCAGCCACACAGGGGACCTAGAGCAGTTCTTC. It yields the protein CASSHTGDLEQFF.

J is TRBJ2-7 and V is TRBV13; 8 bases are shared with TRBD2. This CDR3 comprises 14 residues. V lost 3 bases, J lost 5 bases, and 6 bases stayed unmatched. CDR1 is PRHDT and CDR2 is FYEKMQ in the germline V gene (reference sequence). In DNA form, the CDR3 reads TGTGCCAGCAGCTTCGGGACTAGTCACCACGAGCAGTACTTC. This translates into CASSFGTSHHEQYF.

The CDR3 loop reads CASSEDAGGDTQYF. CDR3 nucleotide sequence: TGTGCCAGCAGTGAAGATGCGGGTGGAGATACGCAGTATTTT. The rearrangement joins TRBV6-1 to TRBJ2-3, with D tentatively TRBD2 (5 bases). The V gene's germline CDR1 is MNHNS and CDR2 SASEGT. The V end was cut by 1 base, the J end by 5 bases, with 10 bases between. The CDR3 consists of 14 residues.

The V and J genes are TRBV14 and TRBJ2-5; 10 nucleotides line up with TRBD2. Trimming took 4 bases from V and 4 from J; bases not matched to a gene: 0. The CDR3 is 13 residues long. The V gene's germline CDR1 is SGHDN and CDR2 FVKESK. Here the CDR3 DNA reads TGTGCCAGCAGCCTAGCGGGAGGAGAGACCCAGTACTTC. As protein: CASSLAGGETQYF.

V is TRBV24-1 and J is TRBJ2-1, with D tentatively TRBD1 (6 bases). Trimming stripped 1 base from V and 10 bases from J, with 13 bases between. The CDR3 has 14 residues. CDR1 is KGHDR and CDR2 is SFDVKD in the germline V gene. CDR3 sequence reads: CATSDLVRGAEQFF. The DNA of the CDR3 is TGTGCCACCAGTGATTTAGTCAGGGGTGCCGAGCAGTTCTTC.

This chain uses TRBV7-9 with TRBJ2-3; D may be TRBD2 (6 bases). This CDR3 region has 19 residues. Between the trimmed V and J ends, which lost 2 bases and 1 base, there was a span of 22 bases. Per germline, CDR1 SEHNR and CDR2 FQNEAQ (reference sequence). The CDR3 nucleotides are TGTGCCAGCAGCTTACGGAGGGCCAACTCCCCGGGTGGCACAGATACGCAGTATTTT. Its translation: CASSLRRANSPGGTDTQYF.

The chain uses TRBV11-2 and TRBJ2-1, with 10 bases that match TRBD2. The CDR3 is made up of 19 amino acids. CDR1 is SGHAT and CDR2 is FQNNGV in the germline V gene. V gave up 5 bases and J gave up 0 bases; unmatched junction bases: 13. CDR3 residues: CASSRQGASGGVSYNEQFF. CDR3 coding DNA: TGTGCCAGCAGCCGACAGGGTGCTAGCGGGGGTGTCTCCTACAATGAGCAGTTCTTC.

This sequence joins TRBV12-3 or TRBV12-4 and TRBJ1-1; perhaps TRBD1 as D (6 bases). This CDR3 region has 11 residues. Trimming removed 5 bases from V and 8 bases from J, with 9 bases in between. This CDR3 reads CASSRTEEAFF. The CDR3 region has the DNA TGTGCCAGCAGTCGGACAGAAGAAGCTTTCTTT.

The chain joins TRBV6-2 or TRBV6-3 to TRBJ2-1; D remains ambiguous. The CDR3 contains 13 residues. V was shortened by 4 bases and J by 3 bases, with 7 bases between the two germline ends. Germline V CDR1 and CDR2: MNHEY, SVGEGT. The CDR3 DNA is TGTGCCAGCAGTTTGACTTTCTACAATGAGCAGTTCTTC. Encoded protein: CASSLTFYNEQFF.

This sequence joins TRBV15 and TRBJ2-2, with D possibly being TRBD2 (6 bases). The CDR3 is made up of 16 amino acids. In germline, CDR1 is LNHNV, CDR2 YYDKDF (reference sequence). V lost 4 bases and J lost 2, with 14 bases in between. CDR3 protein: CATSKTPGLNTGELFF. The CDR3 DNA reads as TGTGCCACCAGCAAGACACCGGGACTTAACACCGGGGAGCTGTTTTTT.

This clone was found once. The rearrangement uses TRBV2 and TRBJ2-7; possible D gene TRBD2, 6 bases. The CDR3 sequence is 15 residues long. Trimming stripped 3 bases from V and 2 bases from J, with 14 bases between. The germline V gene encodes CDR1 SNHLY and CDR2 FYNNEI. CDR3 amino acids: CASSEWRDQPYEQYF. CDR3 bases: TGTGCCAGCAGTGAGTGGCGGGATCAACCCTACGAGCAGTACTTC. The full variable domain, with the rest looked up from reference TRBV2 and TRBJ2-7, is EPEVTQTPSHQVTQMGQEVILRCVPISNHLYFYWYRQILGQKVEFLVSFYNNEISEKSEIFDDQFSVERPDGSNFTLKIRSTKLEDSAMYFCASSEWRDQPYEQYFGPGTRLTVT.

This clone has just a few counts. DNA of the CDR3: TGCGCCAGCAGCCAAGCTCGGGGGGAATATAATTCACCCCTCCACTTT. Its translation is CASSQARGEYNSPLHF. V is TRBV4-3 and J is TRBJ1-6, with a tentative D call TRBD1 (5 bases). V lost 1 base to trimming and J lost 4 bases, with 11 bases between them. This CDR3 is 16 amino acids long. Germline V CDR1 and CDR2: LGHNA, YSLEER.

The chain carries TRBV15 and TRBJ2-7; D is perhaps TRBD2 (6 bases). The CDR3 runs to 14 residues. Trimming took off 1 base at V and 2 bases at J, with 9 bases between the two ends. Germline V gives CDR1 LNHNV, CDR2 YYDKDF (reference sequence). The chain's CDR3 is CATSRVSGPYEQYF. The DNA of the CDR3 is TGTGCCACCAGCAGAGTTAGCGGACCCTACGAGCAGTACTTC.

This chain links TRBV6-2 or TRBV6-3 with TRBJ1-4, with D unclear. CDR3 length equals 13 residues. Trimming left V 0 bases short and J 5 bases short, with 4 bases between. Per the germline V gene, CDR1 is MNHEY and CDR2 is SVGEGT. This chain's CDR3 is CASSYSSNEKLFF. The CDR3 bases are TGTGCCAGCAGTTACTCGTCGAATGAAAAACTGTTTTTT.

The chain carries TRBV30 and TRBJ2-1; D is possibly TRBD1 (6 bases). The V and J ends lost 4 bases and 1 base respectively, with 8 bases between them. CDR1 GTSNPN and CDR2 SVGIG come from the germline V gene (reference sequence). The CDR3 runs 13 residues. The CDR3 sequence: CAWKQGSYNEQFF. The CDR3 DNA is TGTGCCTGGAAACAGGGTTCCTACAATGAGCAGTTCTTC.

This CDR3 is CASSLSGRPYEQYF. The DNA of the CDR3 is TGCGCCAGCAGTCTTAGCGGGAGGCCCTACGAGCAGTACTTC. This chain joins TRBV5-1 and TRBJ2-7; 10 bases match TRBD2. J gave up 2 bases and V 5 bases, and 4 bases lay outside the gene matches. The V gene's germline CDR1 is SGHRS and CDR2 YFSETQ. This CDR3 has 14 amino acids.

The chain links TRBV3-1 (or the pseudogene TRBV3-2) to TRBJ1-2, with 8 bases matching TRBD1. CDR1 is LGHDT and CDR2 is YNNKEL in the germline V gene (reference sequence). This CDR3 region has 17 residues. V was pared by 3 bases and J by 4 bases, with 13 bases of the junction left unmatched. Here the CDR3 reads CASSHPTPGQVGYGYTF. CDR3 in DNA: TGTGCCAGCAGCCATCCAACCCCGGGACAGGTTGGCTATGGCTACACCTTC.

The rearrangement links TRBV6-2 or TRBV6-3 to TRBJ2-3, with TRBD1 as a possible D gene (5 bases). Per the germline V gene, CDR1 is MNHEY and CDR2 is SVGEGT. The CDR3 is 16 amino acids. Trimming removed 2 bases from V and 0 bases from J, with 12 bases in between. The CDR3 nucleotides are TGTGCCAGCAGTTACGGGGCGCCACTCAGCACAGATACGCAGTATTTT. It codes for CASSYGAPLSTDTQYF.

The chain carries TRBV6-6 and TRBJ2-7; 10 bases line up with TRBD1. Germline trimming cut 6 bases from V and 6 bases from J; bases unmatched to any gene: 11. The CDR3 extends over 15 amino acids. Germline V lookup: CDR1 MNHNY, CDR2 SVGAGI (reference sequence). CDR3 region: CASSPTIRTGGEQYF. The CDR3 nucleotides are TGTGCCAGCAGCCCTACAATTAGGACAGGGGGCGAGCAGTACTTC.

The rearrangement uses TRBV5-5 and TRBJ2-3; 7 bases agree with TRBD2. The CDR3 has 14 residues. The germline CDR1 and CDR2 sequences are SGHKS and YYEKEE (reference sequence). V lost 3 bases, J lost 5 bases, and 6 bases stayed unmatched. CDR3 nucleotide sequence: TGTGCCAGCAGCTGGGAGGGGTCGGAAGATACGCAGTATTTT. It codes for CASSWEGSEDTQYF.

The genes are TRBV9 and TRBJ1-2, with 8 nucleotides matching TRBD1. Germline V gives CDR1 SGDLS, CDR2 YYNGEE. The junction had 6 bases not matched to a gene; V was cut back by 4 bases and J by 4 bases. The CDR3 consists of 14 residues. CDR3 sequence (DNA): TGTGCCAGCAGCTCTGCCGGGACAGGCTATGGCTACACCTTC. Protein sequence: CASSSAGTGYGYTF.

This clone was detected only a few times. The rearrangement links TRBV7-9 to TRBJ1-1, with D tentatively TRBD1 (6 bases). Germline-derived CDR1 and CDR2 are SEHNR and FQNEAQ (reference sequence). Deletions cut 3 bases from V and 5 bases from J, with 13 bases between. The CDR3 is 14 residues long. This CDR3 is CASSFKGVRTEAFF. CDR3 bases: TGTGCCAGCAGCTTCAAGGGGGTCAGGACTGAAGCTTTCTTT.

This clone was found once. The genes are TRBV2 and TRBJ2-7; D is unresolved. In germline, CDR1 is SNHLY, CDR2 FYNNEI. V lost 5 bases and J lost 3, with 14 bases in between. The CDR3 is 14 residues long. CDR3 coding DNA: TGTGCCAGCAGTCCCCCGTCCCTAGGCTACGAGCAGTACTTC. This codes for CASSPPSLGYEQYF.

This clone was seen only once. The chain recombines TRBV20-1 with TRBJ1-1, with D possibly being TRBD1 (5 bases). With 3 bases removed from V and 7 bases from J, the gap between germline ends came to 18 bases. Germline V gene lookup returns CDR1 DFQATT and CDR2 SNEGSKA (reference sequence). The CDR3 sequence is 14 residues long. CDR3 sequence reads: CSASNSLGGGEAFF. The CDR3 DNA follows: TGCAGTGCTAGTAACTCGCTCGGGGGGGGTGAAGCTTTCTTT.